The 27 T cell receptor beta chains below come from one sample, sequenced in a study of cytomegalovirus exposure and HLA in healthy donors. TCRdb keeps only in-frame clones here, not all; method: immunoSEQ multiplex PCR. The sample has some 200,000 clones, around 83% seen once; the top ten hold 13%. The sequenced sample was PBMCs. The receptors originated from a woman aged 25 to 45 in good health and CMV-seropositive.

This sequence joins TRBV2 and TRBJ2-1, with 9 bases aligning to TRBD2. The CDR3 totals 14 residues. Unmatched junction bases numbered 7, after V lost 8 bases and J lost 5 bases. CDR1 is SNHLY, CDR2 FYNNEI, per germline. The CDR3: CASFQSGRNNEQFF. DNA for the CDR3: TGTGCCAGCTTCCAAAGCGGGAGGAACAATGAGCAGTTCTTC.

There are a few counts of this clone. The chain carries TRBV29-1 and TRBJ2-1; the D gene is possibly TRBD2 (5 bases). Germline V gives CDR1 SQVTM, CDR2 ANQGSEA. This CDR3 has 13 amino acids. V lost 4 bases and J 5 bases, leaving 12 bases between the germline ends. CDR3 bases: TGCAGCGTTGTGTTGCGGGCTGACAATGAGCAGTTCTTC. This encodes CSVVLRADNEQFF.

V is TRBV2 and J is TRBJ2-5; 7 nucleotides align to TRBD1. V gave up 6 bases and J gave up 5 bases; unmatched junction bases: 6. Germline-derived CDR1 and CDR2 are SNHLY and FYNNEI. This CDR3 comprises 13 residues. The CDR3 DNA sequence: TGTGCCAGCAGGGTAGGGGGCGGGGAGACCCAGTACTTC. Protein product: CASRVGGGETQYF.

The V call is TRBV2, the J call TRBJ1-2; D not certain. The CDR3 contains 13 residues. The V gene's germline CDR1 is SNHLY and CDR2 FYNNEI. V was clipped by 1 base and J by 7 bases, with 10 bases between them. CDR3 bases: TGTGCCAGCAGTGAAGTTTCCGTCGGTGGCTACACCTTC. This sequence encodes CASSEVSVGGYTF.

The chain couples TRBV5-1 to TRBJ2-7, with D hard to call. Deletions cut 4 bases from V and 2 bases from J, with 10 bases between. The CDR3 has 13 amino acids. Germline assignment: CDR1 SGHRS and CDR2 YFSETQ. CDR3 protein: CASSRDLAYEQYF. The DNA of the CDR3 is TGCGCCAGCAGCCGAGATCTAGCCTACGAGCAGTACTTC. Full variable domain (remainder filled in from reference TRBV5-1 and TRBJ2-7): KAGVTQTPRYLIKTRGQQVTLSCSPISGHRSVSWYQQTPGQGLQFLFEYFSETQRNKGNFPGRFSGRQFSNSRSEMNVSTLELGDSALYLCASSRDLAYEQYFGPGTRLTVT.

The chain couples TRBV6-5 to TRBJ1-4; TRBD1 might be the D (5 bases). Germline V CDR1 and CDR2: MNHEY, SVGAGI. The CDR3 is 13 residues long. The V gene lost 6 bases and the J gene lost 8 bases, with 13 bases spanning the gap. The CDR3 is CASRGGMGEKLFF. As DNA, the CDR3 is TGTGCCAGCAGGGGGGGGATGGGGGAAAAACTGTTTTTT.

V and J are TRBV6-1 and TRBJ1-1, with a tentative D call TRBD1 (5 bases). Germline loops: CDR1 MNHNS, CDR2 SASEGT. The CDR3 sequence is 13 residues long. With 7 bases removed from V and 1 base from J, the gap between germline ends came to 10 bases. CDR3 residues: CASIQGENTEAFF. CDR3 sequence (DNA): TGTGCCAGCATTCAAGGGGAGAACACTGAAGCTTTCTTT.

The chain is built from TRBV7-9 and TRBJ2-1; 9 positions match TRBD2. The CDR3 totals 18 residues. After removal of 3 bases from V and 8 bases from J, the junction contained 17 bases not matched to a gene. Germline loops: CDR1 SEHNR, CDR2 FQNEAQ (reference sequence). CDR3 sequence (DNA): TGTGCCAGCAGCTTTGCGGGAGGGCCGACCATTCTCCCATATGAGCAGTTCTTC. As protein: CASSFAGGPTILPYEQFF.

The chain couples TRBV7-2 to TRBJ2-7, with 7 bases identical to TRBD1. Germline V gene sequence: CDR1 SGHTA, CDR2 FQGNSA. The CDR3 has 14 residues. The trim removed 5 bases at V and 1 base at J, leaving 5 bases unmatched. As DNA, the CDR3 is TGTGCCAGCAGCGACAGGGAGCTTTCCTACGAGCAGTACTTC. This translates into CASSDRELSYEQYF.

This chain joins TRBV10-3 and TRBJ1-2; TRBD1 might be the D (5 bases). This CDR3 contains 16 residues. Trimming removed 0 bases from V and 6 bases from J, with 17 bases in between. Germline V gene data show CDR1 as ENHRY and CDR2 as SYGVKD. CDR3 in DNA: TGTGCCATCAGTGAGTCCGGGCTTAGGGGAACCCATGGCTACACCTTC. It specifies CAISESGLRGTHGYTF.

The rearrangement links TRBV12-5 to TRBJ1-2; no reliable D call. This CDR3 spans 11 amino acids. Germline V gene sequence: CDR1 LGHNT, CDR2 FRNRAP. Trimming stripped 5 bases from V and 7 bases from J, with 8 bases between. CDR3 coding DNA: TGTGCTAGTGGTGAGGTTCCTGGCTACACCTTC. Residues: CASGEVPGYTF.

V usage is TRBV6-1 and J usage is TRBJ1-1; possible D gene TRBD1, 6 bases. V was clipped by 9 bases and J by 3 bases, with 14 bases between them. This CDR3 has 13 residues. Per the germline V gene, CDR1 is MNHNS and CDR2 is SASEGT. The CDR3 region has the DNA TGTGCCAGTCGGACAGATTGGGACACTGAAGCTTTCTTT. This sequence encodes CASRTDWDTEAFF.

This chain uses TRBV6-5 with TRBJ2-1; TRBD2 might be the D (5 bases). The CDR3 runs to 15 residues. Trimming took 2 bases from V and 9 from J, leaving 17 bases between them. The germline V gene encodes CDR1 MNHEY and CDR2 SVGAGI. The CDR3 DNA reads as TGTGCCAGCAGTTACGGACTGGAATCGCGAGGTGAGCAGTTCTTC. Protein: CASSYGLESRGEQFF.

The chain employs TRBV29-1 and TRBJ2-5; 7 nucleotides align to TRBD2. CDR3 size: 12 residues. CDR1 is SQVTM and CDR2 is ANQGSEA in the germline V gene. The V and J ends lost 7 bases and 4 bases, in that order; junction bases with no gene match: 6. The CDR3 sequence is CSGGGGIETQYF. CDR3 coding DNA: TGCAGCGGCGGCGGGGGAATAGAGACCCAGTACTTC.

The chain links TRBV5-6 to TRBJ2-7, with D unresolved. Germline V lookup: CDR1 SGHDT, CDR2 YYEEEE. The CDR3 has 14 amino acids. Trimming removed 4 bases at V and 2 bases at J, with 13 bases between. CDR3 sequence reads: CASSPQRPPYEQYF. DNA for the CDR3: TGTGCCAGCAGCCCACAGAGACCCCCCTACGAGCAGTACTTC.

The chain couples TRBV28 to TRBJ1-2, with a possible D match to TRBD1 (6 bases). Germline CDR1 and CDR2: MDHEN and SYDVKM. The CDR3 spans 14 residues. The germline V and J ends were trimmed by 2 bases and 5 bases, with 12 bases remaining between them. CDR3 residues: CASSLEPGAYGYTF. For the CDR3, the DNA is TGTGCCAGCAGTTTAGAGCCAGGGGCTTATGGCTACACCTTC.

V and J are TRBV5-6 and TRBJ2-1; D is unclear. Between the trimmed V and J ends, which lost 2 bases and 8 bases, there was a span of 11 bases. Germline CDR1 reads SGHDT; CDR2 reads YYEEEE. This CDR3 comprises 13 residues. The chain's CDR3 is CASSFRVSHEQFF. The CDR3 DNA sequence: TGTGCCAGCAGCTTCCGGGTTTCCCATGAGCAGTTCTTC.

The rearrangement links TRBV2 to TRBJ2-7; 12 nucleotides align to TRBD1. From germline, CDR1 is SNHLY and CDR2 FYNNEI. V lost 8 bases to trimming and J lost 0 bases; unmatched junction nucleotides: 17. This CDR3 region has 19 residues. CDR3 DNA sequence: TGTGCCAGCTACCACCACCGGGACAGGGGGCGTCCGAGCTCCTACGAGCAGTACTTC. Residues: CASYHHRDRGRPSSYEQYF.

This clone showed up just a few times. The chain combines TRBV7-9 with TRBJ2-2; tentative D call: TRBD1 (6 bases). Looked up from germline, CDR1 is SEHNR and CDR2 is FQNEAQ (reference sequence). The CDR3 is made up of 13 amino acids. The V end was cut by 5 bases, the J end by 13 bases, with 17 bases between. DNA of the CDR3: TGTGCCAGCAGCAATCACAGGGTCGGATGGCTGTTTTTT. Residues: CASSNHRVGWLFF.

The CDR3 DNA reads TGTGCCTGGTCCTCTGGGGCGGTGGGGGAGACCCAGTACTTC. Its translation is CAWSSGAVGETQYF. The chain links TRBV30 to TRBJ2-5; a possible D gene is TRBD1 (5 bases). V was trimmed by 5 bases and J by 5 bases, leaving 18 bases between them. Per germline, CDR1 GTSNPN and CDR2 SVGIG (reference sequence). The CDR3 has 14 amino acids.

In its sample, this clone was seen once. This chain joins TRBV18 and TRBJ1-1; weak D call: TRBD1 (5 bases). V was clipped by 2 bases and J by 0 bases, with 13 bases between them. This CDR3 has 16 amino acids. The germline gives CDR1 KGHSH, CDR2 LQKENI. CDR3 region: CASSPGTGEMNTEAFF. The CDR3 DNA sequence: TGTGCCAGCTCACCAGGTACAGGCGAGATGAACACTGAAGCTTTCTTT.

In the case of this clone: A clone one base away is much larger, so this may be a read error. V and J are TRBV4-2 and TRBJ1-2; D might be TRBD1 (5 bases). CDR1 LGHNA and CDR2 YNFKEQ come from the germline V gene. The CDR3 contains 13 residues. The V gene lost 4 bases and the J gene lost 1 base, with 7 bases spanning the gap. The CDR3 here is CASSPDNNYGYTF. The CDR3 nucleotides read TGTGCCAGCAGCCCGGACAATAACTATGGCTACACCTTC.

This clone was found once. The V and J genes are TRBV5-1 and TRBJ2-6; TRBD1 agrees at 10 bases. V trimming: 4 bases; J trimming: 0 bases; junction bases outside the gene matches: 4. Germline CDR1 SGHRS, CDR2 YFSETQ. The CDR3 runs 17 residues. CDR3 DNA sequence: TGCGCCAGCAGCGCGACAGGGGGCCGCTCTGGGGCCAACGTCCTGACTTTC. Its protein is CASSATGGRSGANVLTF.

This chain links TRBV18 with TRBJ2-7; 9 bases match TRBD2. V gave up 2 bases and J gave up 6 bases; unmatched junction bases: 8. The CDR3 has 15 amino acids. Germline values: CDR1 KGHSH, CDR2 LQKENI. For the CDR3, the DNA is TGTGCCAGCTCACCAGGGGCGGGAGGGCCTGGCGAGCAGTACTTC. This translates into CASSPGAGGPGEQYF.

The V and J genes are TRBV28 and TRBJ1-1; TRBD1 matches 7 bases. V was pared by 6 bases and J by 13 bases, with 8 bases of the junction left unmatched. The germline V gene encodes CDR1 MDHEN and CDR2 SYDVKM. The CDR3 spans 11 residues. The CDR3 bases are TGTGCCAGCAGATCGGACAGGATTGATTTCTTT. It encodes CASRSDRIDFF.

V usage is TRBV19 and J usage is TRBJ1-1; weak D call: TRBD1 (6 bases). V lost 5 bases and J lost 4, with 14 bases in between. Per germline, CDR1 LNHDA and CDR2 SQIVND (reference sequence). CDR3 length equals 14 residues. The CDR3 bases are TGTGCCAGTAGTTGGGGGGGCATCGGCACTGAAGCTTTCTTT. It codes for CASSWGGIGTEAFF.

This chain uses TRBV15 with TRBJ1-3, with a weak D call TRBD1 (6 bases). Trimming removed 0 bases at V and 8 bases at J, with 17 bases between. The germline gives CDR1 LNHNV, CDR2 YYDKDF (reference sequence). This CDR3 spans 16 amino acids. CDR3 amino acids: CATSREGNQGWHTIYF. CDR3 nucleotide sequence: TGTGCCACCAGCAGAGAGGGGAACCAGGGGTGGCACACCATATATTTT. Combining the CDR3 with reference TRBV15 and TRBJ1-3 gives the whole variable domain DAMVIQNPRYQVTQFGKPVTLSCSQTLNHNVMYWYQQKSSQAPKLLFHYYDKDFNNEADTPDNFQSRRPNTSFCFLDIRSPGLGDTAMYLCATSREGNQGWHTIYFGEGSWLTVV.